This T cell receptor beta chain was recorded in a study of T cell responses to AZD1222 COVID-19 vaccine. Data came from immunoSEQ multiplex PCR; TCRdb stores just in-frame clones and leaves some out. The data hold roughly 150,000 clones, with roughly 91% observed a single time. General study findings and limits: Seropositive AZD1222 recipients at baseline numbered only five or six. Every sample of the repertoires postdated the peak T cell response. Donors were mostly white British, more females; clonal diversity possibly underestimated.

The count of this clone is one. Its target is unknown. This CDR3 is 13 amino acids long. Trimming took 7 bases from V and 4 from J; bases not matched to a gene: 9. Germline loops: CDR1 SQVTM, CDR2 ANQGSEA. The gene calls are TRBV29-1 and TRBJ2-5, with 7 bases identical to TRBD2. Here the sequenced sample was peripheral blood, taken 28 days after the second AZD1222 dose. This clonotype was sampled from an adult who received the AZD1222 COVID-19 vaccine. The CDR3 is CSGGGKAIETQYF. The CDR3 nucleotides are TGCAGCGGGGGAGGGAAAGCGATAGAGACCCAGTACTTC.